The entry below gives a single TCR beta chain sequence along with its context. Other DNA variants within this sample encode the same CDR3. Here immunoSEQ multiplex PCR was the method, and the copy in TCRdb shows in-frame clones only, minus some. The repertoire has roughly 300,000 clones, 88% of them found once; the top ten carry around 6.1%. Germline loops: CDR1 MDHEN, CDR2 SYDVKM. Trimming removed 4 bases from V and 0 bases from J, with 5 bases in between. The CDR3 has 13 residues. The entry originates in a study of Ad26.COV2.S vaccination and SARS-CoV-2 variants. For the study at large: Once or twice, 56 days apart, Ad26.COV2.S was delivered intramuscularly.

The treatment: over 15 received Ad26.COV2.S at low or high dose, single or two shots; about 5 received placebo; per-sample allocation not given. Samples came from day 63 after the first vaccine or placebo injection. Expressing Wuhan-strain SARS-CoV-2 spike, an Ad26 vector served as the vaccine. Material: peripheral blood, obtained in a trial of Ad26.COV2.S vaccine versus placebo. The chain is built from TRBV28 and TRBJ2-3; D call uncertain. The receptor comes from a person between 18 and 65 years old who received the Ad26.COV2.S COVID-19 vaccine or a placebo. The CDR3 loop reads CASSSPSTDTQYF. Here the CDR3 DNA reads TGTGCCAGCAGTTCCCCTAGCACAGATACGCAGTATTTT.